The clone carrying this TCR beta chain was seen at least ten times. Per germline, CDR1 DFQATT and CDR2 SNEGSKA (reference sequence). The CDR3 has 16 amino acids. Trimming cost V 0 bases and J 2 bases, with 16 bases left between them. The sample originates from a study of T-cell reconstitution after alpha-beta-depleted transplantation in children. The TCRbeta library was prepared with unique molecular identifiers. TCRdb re-analysed the PCR reads in MiXCR, keeping a single row per CDR3 protein. Among a few hundred thousand distinct CDR3 sequences listed, over 20% were seen once. The clonotype originates from a human donor who donated a stem cell graft to a child with acute myeloid leukemia. The chain couples TRBV20-1 to TRBJ1-2; TRBD1 might be the D (5 bases). This specimen was PBMCs from the stem cell graft donor, taken from the stem cell graft. The CDR3 nucleotides read TGCAGTGCTAGAGATCCTCGGAGGGGATCAAACTATGGCTACACCTTC. Protein product: CSARDPRRGSNYGYTF.